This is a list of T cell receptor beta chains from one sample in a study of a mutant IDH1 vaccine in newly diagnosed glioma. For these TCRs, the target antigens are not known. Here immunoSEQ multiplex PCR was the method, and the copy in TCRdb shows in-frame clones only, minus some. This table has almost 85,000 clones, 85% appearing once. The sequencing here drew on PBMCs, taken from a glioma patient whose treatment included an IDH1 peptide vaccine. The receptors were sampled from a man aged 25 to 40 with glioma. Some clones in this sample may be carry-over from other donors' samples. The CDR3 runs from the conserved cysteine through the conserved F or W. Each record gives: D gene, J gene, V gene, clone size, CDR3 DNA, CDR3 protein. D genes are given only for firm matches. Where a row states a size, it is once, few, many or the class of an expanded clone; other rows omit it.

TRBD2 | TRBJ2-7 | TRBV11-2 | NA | TGTGCCAGCAGCCCACTGGATTATGGGGACCGGGACTACAAACAGTACTTC | CASSPLDYGDRDYKQYF
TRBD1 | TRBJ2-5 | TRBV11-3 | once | TGTGCCAGCAGCTCGCGACAGGGACCCCGAGAGACCCAGTACTTC | CASSSRQGPRETQYF
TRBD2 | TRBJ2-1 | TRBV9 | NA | TGTGCCAGCAGCCCCGCCGGGACTAGCGCTACTCGCGAGGAGTACAATGAGCAGTTCTTC | CASSPAGTSATREEYNEQFF
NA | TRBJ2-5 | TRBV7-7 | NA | TGTGCCAGCAGCTTAGACAGCCATGGGGCCCAGTACTTC | CASSLDSHGAQYF
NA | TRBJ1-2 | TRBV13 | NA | TGTGCCAGCAGCCCCTGGAGAGCTAACTATGGCTACACCTTC | CASSPWRANYGYTF
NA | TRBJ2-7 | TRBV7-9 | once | TGTGCCAGCAGCTCAGGTATCTACGAGCAGTACTTC | CASSSGIYEQYF
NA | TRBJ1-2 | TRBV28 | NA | TGTGCCAGTTATCGACAGTACGGCTACACCTTC | CASYRQYGYTF
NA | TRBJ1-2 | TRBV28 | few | TGTGCCAGCAGAAAGAACGGCTACACCTTC | CASRKNGYTF
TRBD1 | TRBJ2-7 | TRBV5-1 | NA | TGCGCCAGCAGCTTTACCGGGACAGGGGGATACGAGCAGTACTTC | CASSFTGTGGYEQYF
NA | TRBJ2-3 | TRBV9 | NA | TGTGCCAGCAGCGTAGCGGACTCCCCCGGGGATACGCAGTATTTT | CASSVADSPGDTQYF
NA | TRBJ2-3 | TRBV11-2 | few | TGTGCCAGCAGCTGGGGACCGCGCACAGATACGCAGTATTTT | CASSWGPRTDTQYF
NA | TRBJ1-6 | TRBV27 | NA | TGTGCCAGCAGTTTAGGACTGAATAATTCACCCCTCCACTTT | CASSLGLNNSPLHF
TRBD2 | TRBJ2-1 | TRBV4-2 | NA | TGTGCCAGCAGCCAACGCAGCGGGGGGTACAATGAGCAGTTCTTC | CASSQRSGGYNEQFF
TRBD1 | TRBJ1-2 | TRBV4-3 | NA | TGCGCCAGCAGCCAAGCGACAGGGATAGTTAACTATGGCTACACCTTC | CASSQATGIVNYGYTF
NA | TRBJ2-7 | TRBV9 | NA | TGTGCCAGCAGCGTAGGGATACAGGGTGGGGGCGAGCAGTACTTC | CASSVGIQGGGEQYF
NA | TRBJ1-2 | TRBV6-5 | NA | TGTGCCAGCAGTTATACCCCTTCGTATGGCTACACCTTC | CASSYTPSYGYTF
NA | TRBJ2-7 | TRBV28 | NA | TGTGCCACCATTACCTCGGAGGGTTACAGCACCTACGAGCAGTACTTC | CATITSEGYSTYEQYF
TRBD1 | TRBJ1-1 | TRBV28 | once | TGTGCCAGCAGTTTGCCCAGGGGGCTGAACACTGAAGCTTTCTTT | CASSLPRGLNTEAFF
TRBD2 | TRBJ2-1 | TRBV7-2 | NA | TGTGCCAGCAGCTATAGCGGGGGGGCCGGTGAGCAGTTCTTC | CASSYSGGAGEQFF
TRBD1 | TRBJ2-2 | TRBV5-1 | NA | TGCGCCAGCAGCGCCAGGGGGCCCGCGAACACCGGGGAGCTGTTTTTT | CASSARGPANTGELFF
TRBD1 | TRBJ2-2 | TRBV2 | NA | TGTGCCAGCAGCTTAGGGACAGGAGGAACCGGGGAGCTGTTTTTT | CASSLGTGGTGELFF
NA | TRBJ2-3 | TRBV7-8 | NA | TGTGCCAGCAGCGTCGAGTTGAGCGATACGCAGTATTTT | CASSVELSDTQYF
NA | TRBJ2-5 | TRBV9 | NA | TGTGCCAGCAGCGGAGGACAGCCCCAAGAGACCCAGTACTTC | CASSGGQPQETQYF
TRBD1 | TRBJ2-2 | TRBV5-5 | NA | TGTGCCAGCAGCACCCCAGGGGGCGTAGAAACCGGGGAGCTGTTTTTT | CASSTPGGVETGELFF
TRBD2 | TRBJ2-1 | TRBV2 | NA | TGTGCCAGCACTCTCTTCTCGGGGGGTGAGCAGTTCTTC | CASTLFSGGEQFF
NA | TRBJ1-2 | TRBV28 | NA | TGTGCCAGCAGTTTTGCAGGGGCCGGGGTCTATGGCTACACCTTC | CASSFAGAGVYGYTF
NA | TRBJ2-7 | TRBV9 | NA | TGTGCCAGCAGCGCTAACAGGGACGCATCCTACGAGCAGTACTTC | CASSANRDASYEQYF
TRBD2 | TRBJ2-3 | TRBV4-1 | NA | TGCGCCAGCAGCCTGACTAGCGGGAGCACAGATACGCAGTATTTT | CASSLTSGSTDTQYF
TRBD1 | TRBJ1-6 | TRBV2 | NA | TGTGCCAGCAGTGAAATATGGGGACAGGGGGCTCTACCCTATAATTCACCCCTCCACTTT | CASSEIWGQGALPYNSPLHF
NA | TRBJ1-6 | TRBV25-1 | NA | TGTGCCAGCAGTGGAGCATGGGCTAATTCACCCCTCCACTTT | CASSGAWANSPLHF
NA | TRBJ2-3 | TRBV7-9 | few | TGTGCCAGCAGCTTAGCGCGAGCTTCTTCCACAGATACGCAGTATTTT | CASSLARASSTDTQYF
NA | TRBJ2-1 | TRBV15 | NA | TGTGCCACCAGCAGAGATCTCGTCAGCCCCAATGAGCAGTTCTTC | CATSRDLVSPNEQFF
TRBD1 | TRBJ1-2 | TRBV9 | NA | TGTGCCAGCAGCACTACGACAGGGGGCCTAGGCTACACCTTC | CASSTTTGGLGYTF
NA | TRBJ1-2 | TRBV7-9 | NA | TGTGCCAGCAGCTTAGGGACGGGGAACTATGGCTACACCTTC | CASSLGTGNYGYTF
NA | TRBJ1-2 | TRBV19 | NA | TGTGCCAGTAGTCTGGAGGGGTTCCTCTATGGCTACACCTTC | CASSLEGFLYGYTF
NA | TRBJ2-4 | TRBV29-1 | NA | TGCAGCGTCATCTTGGGCCGAGGGGGGAACATTCAGTACTTC | CSVILGRGGNIQYF
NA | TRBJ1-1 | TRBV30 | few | TGTGCCTGGATTGATGGGGGATTTTGGAACACTGAAGCTTTCTTT | CAWIDGGFWNTEAFF
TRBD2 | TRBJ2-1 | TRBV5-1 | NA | TGCGCCAGCAGCCCCCGGATGGGGACTAGGAATAATGAGCAGTTCTTC | CASSPRMGTRNNEQFF
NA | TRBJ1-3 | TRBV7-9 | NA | TGTGCCAGCAGCCCCTCGATTGGAAACACCATATATTTT | CASSPSIGNTIYF
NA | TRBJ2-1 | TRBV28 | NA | TGTGCCAGCAGTTTTTCCATTTACAATGAGCAGTTCTTC | CASSFSIYNEQFF
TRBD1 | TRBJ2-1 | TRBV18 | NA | TGTGCCAGCCTTCCTTCCGACAGGGCCAGCAGCTCCTACAATGAGCAGTTCTTC | CASLPSDRASSSYNEQFF
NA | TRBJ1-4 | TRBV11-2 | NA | TGTGCCAGCAGCGAGCGTTGGGGGGGTGAAAAACTGTTTTTT | CASSERWGGEKLFF
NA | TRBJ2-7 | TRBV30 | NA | TGTGCCTGGACCCTTGGTCCGGGTTGGGAGCAGTACTTC | CAWTLGPGWEQYF
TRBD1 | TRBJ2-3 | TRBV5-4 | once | TGTGCCAGCAGCTGGGGGACAGGAGATACGCAGTATTTT | CASSWGTGDTQYF
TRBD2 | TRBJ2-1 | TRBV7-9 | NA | TGTGCCAGCAGCTTAGGGGGCGGACTAGCGGGAGGGCGCGAGCAGTTCTTC | CASSLGGGLAGGREQFF
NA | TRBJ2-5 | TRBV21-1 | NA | TGTGCCAGCAGCAAAGGCCCCACCGGCTGGACGCCGGGGACCCAGTACTTC | CASSKGPTGWTPGTQYF
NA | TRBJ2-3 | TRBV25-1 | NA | TGTGCCAGCAGTGAATCTTTGGGGGGCACAGATACGCAGTATTTT | CASSESLGGTDTQYF
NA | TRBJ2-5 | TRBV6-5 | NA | TGTGCCAGCAGTTCTACGGGGAACGAGACCCAGTACTTC | CASSSTGNETQYF
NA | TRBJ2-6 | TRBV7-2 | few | TGTGCCAGCAGCTTAGGGGGGGCCAACGTCCTGACTTTC | CASSLGGANVLTF
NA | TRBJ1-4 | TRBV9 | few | TGTGCCAGCAGCGTTGCCCCTGGGGTGAATGAAAAACTGTTTTTT | CASSVAPGVNEKLFF
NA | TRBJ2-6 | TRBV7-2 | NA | TGTGCCAGCAGCGCGCGACTTCCCCAATCTGGGGCCAACGTCCTGACTTTC | CASSARLPQSGANVLTF
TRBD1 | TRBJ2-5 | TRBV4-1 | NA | TGCGCCAGCAGCCAAACTCGGACAGGGGGCGGACAAGAGACCCAGTACTTC | CASSQTRTGGGQETQYF
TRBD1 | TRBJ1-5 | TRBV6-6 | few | TGTGCCAGCAGAAACAGACAGGGGGCGAGCAATCAGCCCCAGCATTTT | CASRNRQGASNQPQHF
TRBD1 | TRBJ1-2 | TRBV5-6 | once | TGTGCCAGCAGCTTGGCTGGACCGGGACAGGGAAACTATGGCTACACCTTC | CASSLAGPGQGNYGYTF
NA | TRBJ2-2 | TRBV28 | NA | TGTGCCAGCACTCCCGGCTTCGACACCGGGGAGCTGTTTTTT | CASTPGFDTGELFF
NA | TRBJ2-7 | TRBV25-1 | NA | TGTGCCAGCAGTCCCCCAGCTGGGCGGACCGGTTCCTACGAGCAGTACTTC | CASSPPAGRTGSYEQYF
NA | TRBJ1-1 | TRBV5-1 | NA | TGCGCCAGCAGCGCGACTACGAACACTGAAGCTTTCTTT | CASSATTNTEAFF